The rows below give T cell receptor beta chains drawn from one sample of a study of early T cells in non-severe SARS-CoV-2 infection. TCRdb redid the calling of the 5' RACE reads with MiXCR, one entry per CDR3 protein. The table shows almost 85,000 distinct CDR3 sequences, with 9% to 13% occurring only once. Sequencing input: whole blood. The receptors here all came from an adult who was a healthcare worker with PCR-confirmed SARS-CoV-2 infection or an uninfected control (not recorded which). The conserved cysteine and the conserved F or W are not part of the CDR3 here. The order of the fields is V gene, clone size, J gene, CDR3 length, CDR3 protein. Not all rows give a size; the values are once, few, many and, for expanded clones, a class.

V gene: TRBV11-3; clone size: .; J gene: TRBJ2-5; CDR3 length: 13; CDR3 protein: ASSSRQVTGETQY
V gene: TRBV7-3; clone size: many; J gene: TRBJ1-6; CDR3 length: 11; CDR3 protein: ASSATTGSPLH
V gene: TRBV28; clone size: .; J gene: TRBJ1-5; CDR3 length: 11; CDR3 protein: ASNPGVRQPQH
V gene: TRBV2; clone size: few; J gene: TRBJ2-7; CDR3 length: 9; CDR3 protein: ASSDFHEQY
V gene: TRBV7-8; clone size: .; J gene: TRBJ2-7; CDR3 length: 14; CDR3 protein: ASSLGSSGGKYEQY
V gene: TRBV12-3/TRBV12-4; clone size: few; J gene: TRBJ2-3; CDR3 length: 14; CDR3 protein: ASSRDGTRLTDTQY
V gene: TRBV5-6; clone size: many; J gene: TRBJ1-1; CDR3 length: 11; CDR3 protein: ASSLNEDTEAF
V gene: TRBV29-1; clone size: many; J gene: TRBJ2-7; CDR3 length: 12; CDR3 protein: SAMTGTGAYEQY
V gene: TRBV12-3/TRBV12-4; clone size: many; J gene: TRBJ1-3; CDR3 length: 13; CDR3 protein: ASSLRVLSGNTIY
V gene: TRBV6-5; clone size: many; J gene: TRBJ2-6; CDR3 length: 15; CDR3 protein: ASSYAGIGSGANVLT
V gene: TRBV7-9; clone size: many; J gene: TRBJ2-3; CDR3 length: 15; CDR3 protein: ASSLCRDLKCTDTQY
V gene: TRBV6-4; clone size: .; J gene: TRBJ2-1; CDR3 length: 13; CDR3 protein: ASSDGLAPLNEQF
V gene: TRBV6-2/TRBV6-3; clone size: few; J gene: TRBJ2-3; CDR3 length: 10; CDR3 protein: ASSYLTDTQY
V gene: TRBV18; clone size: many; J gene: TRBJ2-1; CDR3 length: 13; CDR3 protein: ASSPGLAGDNEQF
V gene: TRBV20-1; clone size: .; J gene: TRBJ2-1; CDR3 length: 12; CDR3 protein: SAHGGGAYNEQF
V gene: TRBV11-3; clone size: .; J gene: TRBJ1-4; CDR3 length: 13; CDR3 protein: ASSLGTLRGEKLF
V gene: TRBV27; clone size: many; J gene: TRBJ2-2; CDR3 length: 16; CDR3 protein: ASSFTSGSFWDTGELF
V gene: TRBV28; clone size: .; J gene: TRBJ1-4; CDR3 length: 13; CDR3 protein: ASSVRTATNEKLF
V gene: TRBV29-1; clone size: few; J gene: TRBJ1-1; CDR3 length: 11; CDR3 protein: SVPGAGFTEAF
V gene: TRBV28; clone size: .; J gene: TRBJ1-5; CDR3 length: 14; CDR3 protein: ASSLPGVGTNQPQH
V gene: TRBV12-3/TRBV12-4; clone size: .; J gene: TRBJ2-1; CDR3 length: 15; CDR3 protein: ASSLAAGLSSYNEQF
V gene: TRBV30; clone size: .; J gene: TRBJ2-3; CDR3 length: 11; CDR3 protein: AWSVRDTDTQY
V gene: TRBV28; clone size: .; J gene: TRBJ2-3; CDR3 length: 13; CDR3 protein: ASSQLTPSTDTQY
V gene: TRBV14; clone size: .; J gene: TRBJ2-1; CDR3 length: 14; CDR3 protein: ASSPRTGVLGNEQF
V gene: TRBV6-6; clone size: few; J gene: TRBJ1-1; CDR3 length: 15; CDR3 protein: ASSYSMTEHLNTEAF
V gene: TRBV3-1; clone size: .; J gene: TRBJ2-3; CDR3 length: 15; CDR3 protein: ASSPRGWRLETDTQY
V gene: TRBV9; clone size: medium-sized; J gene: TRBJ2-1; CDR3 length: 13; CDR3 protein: ASSVDDRPHNEQF
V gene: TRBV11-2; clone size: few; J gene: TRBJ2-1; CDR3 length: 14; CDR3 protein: ASSLDLAVSYNEQF